This T cell receptor (beta chain) was sequenced in a study of T cell responses to AZD1222 COVID-19 vaccine. Concerning this clone: Antigen unknown.

Sequencing was performed with immunoSEQ multiplex PCR; in TCRdb, only in-frame clones are kept and a portion is missing. Of about 120,000 clones detected, roughly nine tenths appear once; the ten largest clones hold around 1.7%. Overall study results and limits: Reportedly, close to half of spike-specific TCRs are directed against unmutated variant regions. Baseline serostatus was positive in only a handful of AZD1222 recipients. White British donors predominated, females outnumbered males, and clonal diversity was possibly underestimated. Repertoire samples came only from after the peak T cell response.

The input for sequencing was peripheral blood, taken on day 0 of AZD1222 vaccination. The sequence was obtained from an adult in good health.

The CDR3 loop is CASSLGTYTEAFF. The CDR3 DNA sequence: TGTGCCAGCAGCCTTGGGACATATACTGAAGCTTTCTTT. The J gene is TRBJ1-1, the V gene TRBV4-2; D is perhaps TRBD1 (6 bases). CDR1 is LGHNA and CDR2 is YNFKEQ in the germline V gene. V was shortened by 4 bases and J by 5 bases, with 11 bases between the two germline ends. This CDR3 is 13 amino acids long.